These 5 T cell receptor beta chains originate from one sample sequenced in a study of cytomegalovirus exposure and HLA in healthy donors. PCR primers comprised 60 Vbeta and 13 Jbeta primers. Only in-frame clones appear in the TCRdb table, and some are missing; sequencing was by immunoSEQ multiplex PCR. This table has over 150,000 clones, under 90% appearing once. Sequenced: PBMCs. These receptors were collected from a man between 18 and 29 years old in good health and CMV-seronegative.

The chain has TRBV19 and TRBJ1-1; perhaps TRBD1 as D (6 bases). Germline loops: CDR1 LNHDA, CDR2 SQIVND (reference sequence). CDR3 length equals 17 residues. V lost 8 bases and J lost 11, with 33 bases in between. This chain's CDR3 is CASGGYSNFGYSSGAFF. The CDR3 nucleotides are TGTGCCAGTGGGGGCTACTCCAATTTCGGGTACAGCTCGGGTGCTTTCTTT. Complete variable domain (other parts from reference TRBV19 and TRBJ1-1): DGGITQSPKYLFRKEGQNVTLSCEQNLNHDAMYWYRQDPGQGLRLIYYSQIVNDFQKGDIAEGYSVSREKKESFPLTVTSAQKNPTAFYLCASGGYSNFGYSSGAFFGQGTRLTVV.

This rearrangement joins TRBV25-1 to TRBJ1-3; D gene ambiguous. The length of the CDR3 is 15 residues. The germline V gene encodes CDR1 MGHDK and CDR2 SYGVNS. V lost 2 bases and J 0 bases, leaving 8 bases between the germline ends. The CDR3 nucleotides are TGTGCCAGCAGTGAAGCTGGCAGCTCTGGAAACACCATATATTTT. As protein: CASSEAGSSGNTIYF.

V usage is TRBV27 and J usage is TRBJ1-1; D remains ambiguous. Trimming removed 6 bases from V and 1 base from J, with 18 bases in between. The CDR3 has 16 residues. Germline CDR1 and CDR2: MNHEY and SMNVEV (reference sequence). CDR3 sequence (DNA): TGTGCCAGCAGCCCCCTAGGAGGCGGAACGAACACTGAAGCTTTCTTT. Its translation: CASSPLGGGTNTEAFF.

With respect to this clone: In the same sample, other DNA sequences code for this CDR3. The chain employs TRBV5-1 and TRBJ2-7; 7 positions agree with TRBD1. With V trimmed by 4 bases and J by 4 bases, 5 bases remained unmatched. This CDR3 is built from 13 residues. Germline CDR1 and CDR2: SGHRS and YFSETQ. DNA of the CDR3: TGCGCCAGCAGCCCACGGACAGGTTACGAGCAGTACTTC. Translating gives CASSPRTGYEQYF.

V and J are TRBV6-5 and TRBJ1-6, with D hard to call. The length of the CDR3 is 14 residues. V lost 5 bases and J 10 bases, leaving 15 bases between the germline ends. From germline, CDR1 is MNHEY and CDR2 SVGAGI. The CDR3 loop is CASSGGRERSPLHF. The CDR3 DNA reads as TGTGCCAGCAGTGGCGGAAGGGAGCGCTCACCCCTCCACTTT.